This passage covers 3 T cell receptor beta chains from one sample sequenced in a study of blood T cell repertoires in COVID-19 (dated by TCRdb to about 2020). Library method: the immunoSEQ multiplex PCR assay. TCRdb took this table from immuneACCESS and kept in-frame rearrangements with V and J called. Such tables lack part of the clones; where checked against another copy, unresolved V genes explain under half of the gap, and the rest is unexplained. The sample records approximately 340,000 clones, about four fifths of which are singletons. The biggest ten clones account for approximately 3% of the sample. Sequencing input: peripheral blood. The receptor source for this set is a man aged 25 to 40 with active or convalescent COVID-19.

This clone was counted only a few times. J is TRBJ1-4 and V is TRBV7-3; 8 bases fit TRBD1. V lost 4 bases and J lost 0; bases outside the gene matches: 7. The CDR3 length is 17 residues. CDR1 and CDR2 (germline): SGHTA, FQGTGA. CDR3 protein: CASSSTGVGPTNEKLFF. The CDR3, as DNA: TGTGCCAGCAGCTCGACAGGGGTTGGTCCAACTAATGAAAAACTGTTTTTT.

This clone was counted a few times. The chain uses TRBV7-2 and TRBJ2-3; D remains unclear. V lost 1 base and J lost 6, with 8 bases in between. This CDR3 is 13 amino acids long. Germline CDR1 reads SGHTA; CDR2 reads FQGNSA. The CDR3 DNA reads TGTGCCAGCAGCTTAGTGTCAGCGGATACGCAGTATTTT. It encodes CASSLVSADTQYF.

This chain links TRBV5-1 with TRBJ2-2; weak D call: TRBD2 (6 bases). The CDR3 is 16 residues long. V lost 3 bases, J lost 4 bases, and 16 bases lay in between. Germline assignment: CDR1 SGHRS and CDR2 YFSETQ. The CDR3 spells CASSSIRVGGTGELFF. The DNA for the CDR3 is TGCGCCAGCAGCTCCATACGGGTGGGGGGCACCGGGGAGCTGTTTTTT.